This T cell receptor beta chain is from a study of cytomegalovirus exposure and HLA in healthy donors. In the study overall: A prior analysis found 117 million unique TCR beta sequences from approximately 200 million T cells.

Study findings and constraints: The study put about 180 TCR beta chains on its list as cytomegalovirus-associated. Other equally common chains were less clonally expanded than HLA-associated TCR beta chains, a later analysis showed. In a later analysis, specific HLA alleles were associated with 15,000 to 20,000 TCR beta sequences at a 0.05 false discovery rate.

13 Jbeta primers and 60 Vbeta primers were used for the PCR. The protocol was immunoSEQ multiplex PCR, while the TCRdb copy is restricted to in-frame clones and leaves out a portion. This table holds about 190,000 clones, under 85% found once. After removal of 5 bases from V and 2 bases from J, the junction contained 8 bases not matched to a gene. The CDR3 spans 16 residues. The germline V gene has CDR1 SGHAT and CDR2 FQNNGV. This clone showed up just a few times. Antigen: not known. This TCR came from a young woman in good health and CMV-seronegative. Sequenced: PBMCs. The gene calls are TRBV11-2 and TRBJ2-1; 8 nucleotides agree with TRBD1. This CDR3 is CASSHYSGQAYNEQFF. The DNA for the CDR3 is TGTGCCAGCAGCCACTACTCGGGACAGGCCTACAATGAGCAGTTCTTC.